This T cell receptor (beta chain) appears in the sequencing data of a study of cytomegalovirus exposure and HLA in healthy donors. Study-wide context: As released early, the data held approximately 80 million unique TCRs from HLA-typed donors. Study-wide points: Presence/absence analyses rested on an assumption that sequencing depth was roughly uniform across donors. Equally common other TCR beta chains were less clonally expanded than HLA-associated ones, a later analysis found.

Nominally healthy donors provided the samples, though records likely missed some immune exposures. Concerning this clone itself: What it recognizes is unknown.

Germline V gives CDR1 SNHLY, CDR2 FYNNEI. J was trimmed by 7 bases and V by 6 bases; bases with no gene match: 12. This CDR3 spans 15 amino acids. The PCR ran on 60 Vbeta and 13 Jbeta primers. The assay was immunoSEQ multiplex PCR, and TCRdb's table has in-frame clones only and misses some. This sample carries about 82,000 clones, about 70% of them seen once, and the ten largest clones take approximately 5.7%. This chain joins TRBV2 and TRBJ2-1; 7 bases agree with TRBD2. This clonotype was sampled from a woman between 50 and 59 years old in good health and CMV-seropositive. The sequencing sample was made of PBMCs. CDR3 sequence: CASSPLTGGRNEQFF. CDR3 nucleotide sequence: TGTGCCAGCAGCCCCCTGACGGGAGGACGTAATGAGCAGTTCTTC.